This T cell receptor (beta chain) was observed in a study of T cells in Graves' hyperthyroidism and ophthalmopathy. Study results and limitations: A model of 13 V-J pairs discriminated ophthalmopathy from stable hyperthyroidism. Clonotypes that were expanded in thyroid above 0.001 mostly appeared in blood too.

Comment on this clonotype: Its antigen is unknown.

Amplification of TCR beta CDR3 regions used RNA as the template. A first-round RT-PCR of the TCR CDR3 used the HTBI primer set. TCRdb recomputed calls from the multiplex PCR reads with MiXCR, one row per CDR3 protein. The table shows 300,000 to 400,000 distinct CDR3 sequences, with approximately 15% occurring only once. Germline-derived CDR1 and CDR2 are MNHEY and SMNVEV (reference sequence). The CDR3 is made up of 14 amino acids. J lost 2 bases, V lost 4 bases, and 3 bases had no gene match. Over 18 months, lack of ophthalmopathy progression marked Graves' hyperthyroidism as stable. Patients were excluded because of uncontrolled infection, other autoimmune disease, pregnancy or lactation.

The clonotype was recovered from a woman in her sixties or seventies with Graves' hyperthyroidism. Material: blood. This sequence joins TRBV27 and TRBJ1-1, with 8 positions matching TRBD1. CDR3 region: CASSWTGFNTEAFF. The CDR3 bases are TGTGCCAGCAGTTGGACAGGGTTTAACACTGAAGCTTTCTTT.